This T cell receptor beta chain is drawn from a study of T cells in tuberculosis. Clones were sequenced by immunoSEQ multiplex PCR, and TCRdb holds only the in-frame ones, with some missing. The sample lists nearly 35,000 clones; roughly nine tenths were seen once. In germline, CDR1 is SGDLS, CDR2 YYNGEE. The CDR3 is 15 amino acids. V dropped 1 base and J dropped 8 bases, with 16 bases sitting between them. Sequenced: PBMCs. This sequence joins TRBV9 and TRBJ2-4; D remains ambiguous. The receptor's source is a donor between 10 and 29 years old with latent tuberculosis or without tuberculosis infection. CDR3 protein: CASSVLSVGSDIQYF. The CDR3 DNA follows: TGTGCCAGCAGCGTATTATCAGTTGGCAGTGACATTCAGTACTTC.